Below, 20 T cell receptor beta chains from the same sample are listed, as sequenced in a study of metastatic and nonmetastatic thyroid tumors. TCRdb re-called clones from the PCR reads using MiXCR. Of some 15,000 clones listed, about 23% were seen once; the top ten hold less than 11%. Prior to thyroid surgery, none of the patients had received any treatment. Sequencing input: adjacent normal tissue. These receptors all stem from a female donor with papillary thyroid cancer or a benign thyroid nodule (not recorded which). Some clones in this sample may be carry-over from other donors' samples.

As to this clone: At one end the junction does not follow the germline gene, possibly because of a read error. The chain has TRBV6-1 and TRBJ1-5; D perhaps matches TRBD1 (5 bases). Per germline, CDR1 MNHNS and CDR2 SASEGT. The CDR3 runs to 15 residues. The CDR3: CASSLRQGSNQPQHF. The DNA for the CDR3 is TGTGCCAGCAGCCTCAGGCAGGGTAGCAATCAGCCCCAGCATTTC.

The chain's CDR3 is CASSLKEGNYEQYF. CDR3 sequence (DNA): TGTGCCAGCAGCTTAAAGGAAGGCAATTACGAGCAGTACTTC. The J gene is TRBJ2-7, the V gene TRBV11-2; D is unresolved. The CDR3 has 14 residues. CDR1 is SGHAT and CDR2 is FQNNGV in the germline V gene. V was trimmed by 2 bases and J by 4 bases, leaving 12 bases between them.

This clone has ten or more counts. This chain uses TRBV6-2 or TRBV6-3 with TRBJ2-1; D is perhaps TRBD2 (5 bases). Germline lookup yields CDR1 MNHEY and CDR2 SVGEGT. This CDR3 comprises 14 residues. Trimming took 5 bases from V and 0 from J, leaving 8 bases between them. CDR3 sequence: CASSASSSYNEQFF. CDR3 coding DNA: TGTGCCAGCAGTGCTAGCAGCTCCTACAATGAGCAGTTCTTC.

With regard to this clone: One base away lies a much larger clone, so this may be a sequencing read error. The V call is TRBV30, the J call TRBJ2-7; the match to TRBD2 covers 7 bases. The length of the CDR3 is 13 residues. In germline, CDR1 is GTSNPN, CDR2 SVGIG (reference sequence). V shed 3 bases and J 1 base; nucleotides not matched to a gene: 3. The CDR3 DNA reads TGTGCCTGGAGACCAGCGGGATCCTACGAGCAGTACTTC. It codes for CAWRPAGSYEQYF. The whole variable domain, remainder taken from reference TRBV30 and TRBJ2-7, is SQTIHQWPATLVQPVGSPLSLECTVEGTSNPNLYWYRQAAGRGLQLLFYSVGIGQISSEVPQNLSASRPQDRQFILSSKKLLLSDSGFYLCAWRPAGSYEQYFGPGTRLTVT.

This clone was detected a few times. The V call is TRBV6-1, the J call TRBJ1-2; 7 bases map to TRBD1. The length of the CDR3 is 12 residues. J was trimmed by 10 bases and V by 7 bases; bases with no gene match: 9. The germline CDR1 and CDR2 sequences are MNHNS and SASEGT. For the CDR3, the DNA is TGTGCCAGCACTACAGGGGTTGATGTCTACACCTTC. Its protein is CASTTGVDVYTF.

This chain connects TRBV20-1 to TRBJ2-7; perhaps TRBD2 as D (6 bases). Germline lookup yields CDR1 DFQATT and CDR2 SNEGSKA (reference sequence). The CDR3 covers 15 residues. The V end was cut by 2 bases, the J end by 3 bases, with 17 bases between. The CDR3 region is CSARWGDGAFYEQYF. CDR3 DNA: TGCAGTGCTAGATGGGGGGATGGGGCCTTCTACGAGCAGTACTTC.

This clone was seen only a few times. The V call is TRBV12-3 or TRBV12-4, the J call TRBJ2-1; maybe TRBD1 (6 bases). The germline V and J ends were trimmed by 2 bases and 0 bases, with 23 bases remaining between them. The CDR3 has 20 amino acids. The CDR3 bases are TGTGCCAGCAGTTTAAACGCCCCCCAGGGGCCTCCAAGCTCCTACAATGAGCAGTTCTTC. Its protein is CASSLNAPQGPPSSYNEQFF.

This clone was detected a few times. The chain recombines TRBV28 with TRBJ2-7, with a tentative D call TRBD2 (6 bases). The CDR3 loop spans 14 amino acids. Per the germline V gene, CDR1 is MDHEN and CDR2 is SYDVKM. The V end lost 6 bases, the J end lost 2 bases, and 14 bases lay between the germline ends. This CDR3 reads CASRPLSGAYEQYF. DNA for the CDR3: TGTGCCAGCAGACCGCTTTCGGGGGCCTACGAGCAGTACTTC. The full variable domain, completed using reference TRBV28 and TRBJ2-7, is DVKVTQSSRYLVKRTGEKVFLECVQDMDHENMFWYRQDPGLGLRLIYFSYDVKMKEKGDIPEGYSVSREKKERFSLILESASTNQTSMYLCASRPLSGAYEQYFGPGTRLTVT.

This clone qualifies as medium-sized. CDR3 bases: TGTGCCAGCAGCTTAAGTTTGGTTCAGGCCTCCTACGGCTACACCTTC. Its protein product is CASSLSLVQASYGYTF. The chain uses TRBV7-9 and TRBJ1-2; D ambiguous. V was cut by 2 bases and J by 8 bases, with 21 bases left in between. The germline CDR1 and CDR2 sequences are SEHNR and FQNEAQ (reference sequence). CDR3 length equals 16 residues.

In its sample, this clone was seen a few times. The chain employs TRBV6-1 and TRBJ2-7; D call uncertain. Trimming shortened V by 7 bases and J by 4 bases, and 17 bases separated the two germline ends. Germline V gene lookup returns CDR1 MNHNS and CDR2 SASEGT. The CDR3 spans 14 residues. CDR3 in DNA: TGTGCCAGCAAACTCGTAAGCCCTTCATACGAGCAGTACTTC. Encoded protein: CASKLVSPSYEQYF.

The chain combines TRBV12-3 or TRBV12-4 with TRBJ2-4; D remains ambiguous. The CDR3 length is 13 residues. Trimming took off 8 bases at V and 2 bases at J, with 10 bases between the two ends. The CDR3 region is CASGGVSKNIQYF. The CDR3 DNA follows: TGTGCCAGCGGCGGAGTATCCAAAAACATTCAGTACTTC.

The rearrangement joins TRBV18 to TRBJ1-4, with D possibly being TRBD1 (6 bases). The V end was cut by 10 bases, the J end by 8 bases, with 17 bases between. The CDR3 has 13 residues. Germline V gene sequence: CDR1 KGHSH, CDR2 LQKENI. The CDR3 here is CATGQGLNEKLFF. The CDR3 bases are TGTGCCACTGGCCAGGGGCTCAACGAAAAACTGTTTTTT.

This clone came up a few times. The CDR3 DNA follows: TGTGCCAGCAGCCAAGACAGGGCTGGCTACACCTTC. It yields the protein CASSQDRAGYTF. This rearrangement joins TRBV3-1 to TRBJ1-2, with a possible D match to TRBD1 (5 bases). Germline CDR1 is LGHDT and CDR2 is YNNKEL (reference sequence). The CDR3 length is 12 residues. Trimming pared 0 bases from V and 7 bases from J, leaving 6 bases between.

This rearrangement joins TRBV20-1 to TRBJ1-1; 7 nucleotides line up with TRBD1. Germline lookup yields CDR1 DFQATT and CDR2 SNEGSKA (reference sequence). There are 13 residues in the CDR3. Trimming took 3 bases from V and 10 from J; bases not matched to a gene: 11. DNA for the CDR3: TGCAGTGCTAGGCAACCTAGGGAGGGGGCAGCTTTCTTT. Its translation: CSARQPREGAAFF.

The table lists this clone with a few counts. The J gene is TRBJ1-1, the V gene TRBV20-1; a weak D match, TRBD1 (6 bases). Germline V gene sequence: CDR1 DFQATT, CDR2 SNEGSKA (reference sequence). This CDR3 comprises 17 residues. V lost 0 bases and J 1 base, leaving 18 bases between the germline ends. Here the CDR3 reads CSARDGAGGGRNTEAFF. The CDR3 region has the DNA TGCAGTGCTAGAGATGGGGCGGGCGGGGGCAGGAACACTGAAGCTTTCTTT.

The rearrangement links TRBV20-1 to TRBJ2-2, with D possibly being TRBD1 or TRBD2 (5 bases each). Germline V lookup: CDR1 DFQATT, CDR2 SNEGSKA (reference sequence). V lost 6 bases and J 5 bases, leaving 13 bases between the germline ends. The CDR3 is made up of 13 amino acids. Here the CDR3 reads CSAPRGGTGELFF. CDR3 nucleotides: TGCAGTGCCCCGAGGGGTGGGACCGGGGAGCTGTTTTTT.

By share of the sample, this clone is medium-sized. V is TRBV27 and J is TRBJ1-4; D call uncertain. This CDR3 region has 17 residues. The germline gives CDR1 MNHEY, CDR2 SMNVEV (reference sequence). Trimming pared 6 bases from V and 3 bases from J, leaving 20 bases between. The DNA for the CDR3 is TGTGCCAGCAGGAGGAGGACCTCAACTTTGGCTAATGAAAAACTGTTTTTT. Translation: CASRRRTSTLANEKLFF.

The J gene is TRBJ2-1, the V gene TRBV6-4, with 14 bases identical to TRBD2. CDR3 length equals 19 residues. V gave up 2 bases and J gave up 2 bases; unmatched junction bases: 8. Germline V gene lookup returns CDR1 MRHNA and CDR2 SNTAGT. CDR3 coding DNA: TGTGCCAGCAGTGACCTTGGACTAGCGGGAGGTGTTGCCTACAATGAGCAGTTCTTC. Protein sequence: CASSDLGLAGGVAYNEQFF.

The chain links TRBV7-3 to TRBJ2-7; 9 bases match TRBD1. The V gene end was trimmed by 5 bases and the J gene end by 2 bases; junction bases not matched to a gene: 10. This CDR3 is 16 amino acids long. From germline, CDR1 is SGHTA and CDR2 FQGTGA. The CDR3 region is CASSRTGGVHPYEQYF. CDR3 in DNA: TGTGCCAGCAGCCGAACAGGGGGCGTCCATCCCTACGAGCAGTACTTC.

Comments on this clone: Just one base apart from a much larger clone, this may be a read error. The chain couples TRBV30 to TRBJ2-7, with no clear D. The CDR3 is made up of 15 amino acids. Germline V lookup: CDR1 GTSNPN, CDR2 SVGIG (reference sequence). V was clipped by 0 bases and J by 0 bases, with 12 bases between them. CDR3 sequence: CAWSVGLYSSYEQYF. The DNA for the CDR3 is TGTGCCTGGAGTGTTGGTCTCTATAGCTCCTACGAGCAGTACTTC. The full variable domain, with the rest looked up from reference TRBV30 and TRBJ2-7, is SQTIHQWPATLVQPVGSPLSLECTVEGTSNPNLYWYRQAAGRGLQLLFYSVGIGQISSEVPQNLSASRPQDRQFILSSKKLLLSDSGFYLCAWSVGLYSSYEQYFGPGTRLTVT.